This TCR beta chain was captured in a study of neoadjuvant anti-PD-1 for oral cavity cancer. Study background: Around day 43, patients without progression received a fourth nivolumab dose before surgery.

Stage II-IVA oral cavity squamous cell carcinoma was new and untreated by systemic or radiation therapy. The repertoire was sequenced with immunoSEQ multiplex PCR; TCRdb's copy has only in-frame clones and lacks some. The repertoire includes about 61,000 clones, 70% to 85% of them detected once, and just over 2.5% sits in the top ten. The origin of this receptor is a person between 35 and 79 years old with oral cavity squamous cell carcinoma. The starting material was PBMCs, obtained before nivolumab (anti-PD-1) treatment.

CDR3 sequence (DNA): TGTGCCAGCAGCTTCCGGACAGGACGGACCGGGGAGCTGTTTTTT. This sequence encodes CASSFRTGRTGELFF. V usage is TRBV7-2 and J usage is TRBJ2-2; 7 bases are shared with TRBD1. After removal of 3 bases from V and 5 bases from J, the junction contained 6 bases not matched to a gene. The V gene's germline CDR1 is SGHTA and CDR2 FQGNSA. This CDR3 has 15 amino acids.